This entry lists 30 T cell receptor beta chains sequenced from one sample in a study of PD-1 blockade in mismatch repair-deficient tumors. Produced via immunoSEQ multiplex PCR; TCRdb's table is partial and in-frame only. The sample lists some 100,000 clones; 82% were seen once. This specimen was peripheral blood, taken approximately 36 weeks after starting pembrolizumab. These receptors came from an adult with mismatch repair-deficient cancer.

V gene TRBV6-5 combines with J gene TRBJ2-7, with D maybe TRBD2 (5 bases). Looked up from germline, CDR1 is MNHEY and CDR2 is SVGAGI. Trimming pared 0 bases from V and 0 bases from J, leaving 9 bases between. The CDR3 has 15 residues. DNA of the CDR3: TGTGCCAGCAGTTACTCTAGCGAGAGCTCCTACGAGCAGTACTTC. It yields the protein CASSYSSESSYEQYF.

This clone was detected a few times. The chain couples TRBV19 to TRBJ2-7; the D gene is possibly TRBD1 (6 bases). The CDR3 sequence is 14 residues long. Germline loops: CDR1 LNHDA, CDR2 SQIVND (reference sequence). V was clipped by 3 bases and J by 3 bases, with 12 bases between them. The CDR3 here is CASSIRGLVYEQYF. Here the CDR3 DNA reads TGTGCCAGTAGTATCAGGGGTCTGGTCTACGAGCAGTACTTC.

This chain uses TRBV7-3 with TRBJ2-6; possibly TRBD1 for D (5 bases). Between the trimmed V and J ends, which lost 5 bases and 0 bases, there was a span of 11 bases. In germline, CDR1 is SGHTA, CDR2 FQGTGA. This CDR3 is built from 16 residues. The CDR3 loop is CASSPTVNSGANVLTF. CDR3 DNA sequence: TGTGCCAGCAGCCCGACAGTAAACTCTGGGGCCAACGTCCTGACTTTC.

The CDR3 region is CASSLGGGADTQYF. CDR3 nucleotide sequence: TGTGCCAGCAGCTTGGGCGGAGGGGCAGATACGCAGTATTTT. V gene TRBV5-6 combines with J gene TRBJ2-3, with a tentative D call TRBD2 (6 bases). Germline V gives CDR1 SGHDT, CDR2 YYEEEE. Trimming removed 0 bases at V and 4 bases at J, with 9 bases between. The CDR3 is made up of 14 amino acids.

In its sample, this clone was seen a few times. The chain employs TRBV15 and TRBJ2-3; TRBD1 or TRBD2 may be the D gene (6 bases each). The ends were cut back, 1 base at V and 8 bases at J, with 19 bases in the middle. Germline assignment: CDR1 LNHNV and CDR2 YYDKDF (reference sequence). The CDR3 has 16 residues. The DNA for the CDR3 is TGTGCCACCAGCAGAGGCGGGGAACGGGGGCGGGGTACGCAGTATTTT. It translates to CATSRGGERGRGTQYF. The full variable domain, with the rest looked up from reference TRBV15 and TRBJ2-3, is DAMVIQNPRYQVTQFGKPVTLSCSQTLNHNVMYWYQQKSSQAPKLLFHYYDKDFNNEADTPDNFQSRRPNTSFCFLDIRSPGLGDTAMYLCATSRGGERGRGTQYFGPGTRLTVL.

The rearrangement uses TRBV6-1 and TRBJ1-1; 7 bases are a match to TRBD1. CDR3 length equals 13 residues. The germline CDR1 and CDR2 sequences are MNHNS and SASEGT. V shed 6 bases and J 4 bases; nucleotides not matched to a gene: 5. The CDR3 sequence: CASRSGGLTEAFF. The CDR3 region has the DNA TGTGCCAGCAGATCAGGGGGACTCACTGAAGCTTTCTTT.

This chain connects TRBV11-3 to TRBJ2-1; TRBD1 aligns across 10 bases. Germline CDR1 reads SGHNT; CDR2 reads YENEEA. V shed 5 bases, J shed 4 bases, and the junction held 8 bases outside the gene matches. CDR3 length equals 16 residues. Here the CDR3 reads CASSRFGTGAYNEQFF. The CDR3 nucleotides are TGTGCCAGCAGCCGTTTCGGGACAGGGGCATACAATGAGCAGTTCTTC.

V is TRBV5-1 and J is TRBJ2-1, with D possibly matching TRBD2 (6 bases). The CDR3 is made up of 17 amino acids. Looked up from germline, CDR1 is SGHRS and CDR2 is YFSETQ. V lost 0 bases and J lost 6, with 19 bases in between. The DNA for the CDR3 is TGCGCCAGCAGCTTGGAGGAGGGCGTCGGCTACAGCAATGAGCAGTTCTTC. Protein product: CASSLEEGVGYSNEQFF.

The chain couples TRBV6-6 to TRBJ1-1, with D hard to call. The CDR3 totals 12 residues. The V gene lost 8 bases and the J gene lost 0 bases, with 7 bases spanning the gap. The germline CDR1 and CDR2 sequences are MNHNY and SVGAGI (reference sequence). CDR3: CASHRLNTEAFF. The CDR3 nucleotides read TGTGCCAGCCACAGACTGAACACTGAAGCTTTCTTT.

The chain is built from TRBV5-1 and TRBJ2-1; 7 bases agree with TRBD2. Germline lookup yields CDR1 SGHRS and CDR2 YFSETQ. Trimming took 4 bases from V and 6 from J; bases not matched to a gene: 10. This CDR3 spans 15 amino acids. The CDR3 protein is CASSKDGTTVNEQFF. For the CDR3, the DNA is TGCGCCAGCAGCAAGGACGGGACTACAGTCAATGAGCAGTTCTTC.

The chain recombines TRBV19 with TRBJ1-5; D ambiguous. Germline V CDR1 and CDR2: LNHDA, SQIVND (reference sequence). This CDR3 contains 12 residues. Trimming pared 6 bases from V and 1 base from J, leaving 4 bases between. The chain's CDR3 is CASRDSNQPQHF. The CDR3 DNA reads TGTGCCAGTAGGGACAGCAATCAGCCCCAGCATTTT.

The chain combines TRBV9 with TRBJ1-2, with no clear D. Germline CDR1 and CDR2: SGDLS and YYNGEE. The CDR3 loop spans 14 amino acids. The V and J ends lost 0 bases and 3 bases respectively, with 9 bases between them. This chain's CDR3 is CASSVDAAHYGYTF. DNA of the CDR3: TGTGCCAGCAGCGTAGACGCAGCTCACTATGGCTACACCTTC.

V and J are TRBV6-5 and TRBJ1-4; a weak D match, TRBD1 (5 bases). The CDR3 contains 14 residues. CDR1 and CDR2 (germline): MNHEY, SVGAGI. Trimming left V 0 bases short and J 8 bases short, with 10 bases between. CDR3 DNA sequence: TGTGCCAGCAGTTACTCGGGGGGACTAGAAAAACTGTTTTTT. Translating gives CASSYSGGLEKLFF.

This chain joins TRBV11-2 and TRBJ1-2; D might be TRBD1 (5 bases). The germline gives CDR1 SGHAT, CDR2 FQNNGV. Trimming removed 5 bases at V and 2 bases at J, with 15 bases between. This CDR3 has 15 residues. DNA for the CDR3: TGTGCCAGCAGCCCGGGGACCTTAGGGAACTATGGCTACACCTTC. It encodes CASSPGTLGNYGYTF.

Turning to this clone: This same CDR3 is encoded by further DNA sequences in the sample. This chain connects TRBV29-1 to TRBJ2-7; 11 nucleotides line up with TRBD1. Per the germline V gene, CDR1 is SQVTM and CDR2 is ANQGSEA. The length of the CDR3 is 13 residues. With V trimmed by 6 bases and J by 4 bases, 5 bases remained unmatched. CDR3 in DNA: TGCAGCGTATCCGGGACAGGGGGTTACGAGCAGTACTTC. This gives the protein CSVSGTGGYEQYF.

The V call is TRBV2, the J call TRBJ2-1; 7 bases are a match to TRBD2. This CDR3 is 14 amino acids long. V trimming: 4 bases; J trimming: 8 bases; junction bases outside the gene matches: 8. The V gene's germline CDR1 is SNHLY and CDR2 FYNNEI. The CDR3: CASSVRQGGDEQFF. In DNA form, the CDR3 reads TGTGCCAGCAGTGTGAGGCAGGGAGGGGATGAGCAGTTCTTC.

CDR3 coding DNA: TGTGCCAGCAGTGAATCCTCTGGTGCCAACTATGGCTACACCTTC. Its protein product is CASSESSGANYGYTF. The V gene is TRBV25-1, the J gene TRBJ1-2; no definite D call. Per the germline V gene, CDR1 is MGHDK and CDR2 is SYGVNS. The CDR3 totals 15 residues. Trimming stripped 1 base from V and 2 bases from J, with 11 bases between.

This clone was counted once. The gene calls are TRBV18 and TRBJ2-7; TRBD1 agrees at 10 bases. The CDR3 consists of 15 residues. Looked up from germline, CDR1 is KGHSH and CDR2 is LQKENI. Germline trimming cut 4 bases from V and 2 bases from J; bases unmatched to any gene: 5. CDR3 in DNA: TGTGCCAGCTCACTTACCGGGACAGGGGCCTACGAGCAGTACTTC. It translates to CASSLTGTGAYEQYF.

The V gene is TRBV7-9, the J gene TRBJ2-2, with TRBD2 matching 7 bases. V shed 3 bases and J 4 bases; nucleotides not matched to a gene: 8. Germline CDR1 SEHNR, CDR2 FQNEAQ (reference sequence). The CDR3 sequence is 16 residues long. The CDR3 sequence is CASSFGFRGGTGELFF. CDR3 DNA: TGTGCCAGCAGCTTCGGATTCCGCGGGGGCACCGGGGAGCTGTTTTTT. The whole variable domain, filled in from reference TRBV7-9 and TRBJ2-2, reads DTGVSQNPRHKITKRGQNVTFRCDPISEHNRLYWYRQTLGQGPEFLTYFQNEAQLEKSRLLSDRFSAERPKGSFSTLEIQRTEQGDSAMYLCASSFGFRGGTGELFFGEGSRLTVL.

The rearrangement uses TRBV6-5 and TRBJ2-1, with 11 nucleotides matching TRBD2. The germline gives CDR1 MNHEY, CDR2 SVGAGI. V was clipped by 4 bases and J by 5 bases; unmatched bases: 4. This CDR3 has 15 amino acids. The CDR3 DNA sequence: TGTGCCAGCAGTTCCCAGACTAGCGGGGACAATGAGCAGTTCTTC. Amino acid sequence: CASSSQTSGDNEQFF.

The chain employs TRBV5-8 and TRBJ2-1, with D uncertain. The ends were cut back, 2 bases at V and 2 bases at J, with 8 bases in the middle. In germline, CDR1 is SGHTS, CDR2 YDEGEE. The CDR3 has 14 residues. For the CDR3, the DNA is TGTGCCAGCAGCTTCCCCCTAACCTACAATGAGCAGTTCTTC. This encodes CASSFPLTYNEQFF.

J is TRBJ2-7 and V is TRBV5-4; unclear D gene. CDR1 is SGHNT, CDR2 YYREEE, per germline (reference sequence). The CDR3 is 13 amino acids. V lost 0 bases, J lost 2 bases, and 6 bases lay in between. Here the CDR3 DNA reads TGTGCCAGCAGCTTGGACCAACCCTACGAGCAGTACTTC. Translating it yields CASSLDQPYEQYF.

The gene calls are TRBV19 and TRBJ2-7; unclear D gene. The CDR3 is made up of 15 amino acids. Deletions cut 5 bases from V and 2 bases from J, with 16 bases between. In germline, CDR1 is LNHDA, CDR2 SQIVND (reference sequence). CDR3 nucleotides: TGTGCCAGTAGTCCCCCGGACGGAGCTCCCTACGAGCAGTACTTC. It encodes CASSPPDGAPYEQYF.

This chain joins TRBV7-9 and TRBJ1-3; D remains ambiguous. This CDR3 has 17 amino acids. Per the germline V gene, CDR1 is SEHNR and CDR2 is FQNEAQ (reference sequence). Trimming took off 1 base at V and 0 bases at J, with 13 bases between the two ends. In nucleotides, the CDR3 is TGTGCCAGCAGCTTAGAAAGAATGGGGAACTCTGGAAACACCATATATTTT. It codes for CASSLERMGNSGNTIYF.

This clone was recorded a few times. This chain connects TRBV7-9 to TRBJ2-1; D is ambiguous. Germline values: CDR1 SEHNR, CDR2 FQNEAQ (reference sequence). This CDR3 spans 12 amino acids. V lost 1 base, J lost 9 bases, and 7 bases lay in between. CDR3 region: CASSLVVGEQFF. DNA for the CDR3: TGTGCCAGCAGCTTAGTGGTTGGTGAGCAGTTCTTC.

This chain joins TRBV7-6 and TRBJ2-5; 7 nucleotides match TRBD1. The CDR3 runs to 13 residues. Germline trimming cut 6 bases from V and 5 bases from J; bases unmatched to any gene: 6. CDR1 is SGHVS and CDR2 is FNYEAQ in the germline V gene. The CDR3 coding sequence is TGTGCCAGCAGAAAGACAGGGTTGGAGACCCAGTACTTC. It yields the protein CASRKTGLETQYF.

For this clone: A junction boundary mismatches the germline segment, possibly from a read error. V and J are TRBV30 and TRBJ1-2; no reliable D call. Germline V CDR1 and CDR2: GTSNPN, SVGIG (reference sequence). This CDR3 has 14 amino acids. The CDR3 protein is CAWPGGGRSARLVF. CDR3 coding DNA: TGTGCCTGGCCGGGAGGAGGCCGATCCGCCCGACTAGTATTC.

The chain recombines TRBV9 with TRBJ1-3; perhaps TRBD1 as D (5 bases). Germline CDR1 and CDR2: SGDLS and YYNGEE. The CDR3 is 14 amino acids. Trimming took 0 bases from V and 4 from J, leaving 8 bases between them. CDR3 sequence reads: CASSVEGVGNTIYF. In DNA form, the CDR3 reads TGTGCCAGCAGCGTAGAAGGGGTCGGAAACACCATATATTTT. Filled out from reference TRBV9 and TRBJ1-3, the complete variable domain reads DSGVTQTPKHLITATGQRVTLRCSPRSGDLSVYWYQQSLDQGLQFLIQYYNGEERAKGNILERFSAQQFPDLHSELNLSSLELGDSALYFCASSVEGVGNTIYFGEGSWLTVV.

The V call is TRBV18, the J call TRBJ2-1; weak D call: TRBD1 (6 bases). Germline CDR1 reads KGHSH; CDR2 reads LQKENI. Trimming left V 6 bases short and J 6 bases short, with 18 bases between. The CDR3 sequence is 15 residues long. The CDR3: CASSRQVQASNEQFF. As DNA, the CDR3 is TGTGCCAGCTCCCGACAGGTCCAGGCAAGCAATGAGCAGTTCTTC.

CDR3 sequence: CASSLRPPHTEAFF. The CDR3 DNA reads as TGTGCCAGCAGCTTAAGGCCGCCACACACTGAAGCTTTCTTT. The chain combines TRBV7-2 with TRBJ1-1; D gene unclear. Between the trimmed V and J ends, which lost 2 bases and 3 bases, there was a span of 10 bases. The length of the CDR3 is 14 residues. CDR1 SGHTA and CDR2 FQGNSA come from the germline V gene.